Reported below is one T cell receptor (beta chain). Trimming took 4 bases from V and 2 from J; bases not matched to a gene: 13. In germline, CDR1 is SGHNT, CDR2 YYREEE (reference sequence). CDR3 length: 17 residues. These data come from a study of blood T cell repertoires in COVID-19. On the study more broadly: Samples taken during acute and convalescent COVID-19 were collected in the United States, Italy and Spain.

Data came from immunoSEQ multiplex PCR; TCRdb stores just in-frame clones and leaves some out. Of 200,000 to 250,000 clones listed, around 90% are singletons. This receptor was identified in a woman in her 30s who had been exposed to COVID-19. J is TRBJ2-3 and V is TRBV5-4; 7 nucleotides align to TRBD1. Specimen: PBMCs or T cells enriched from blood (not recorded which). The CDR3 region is CASSKPQTGTATDTQYF. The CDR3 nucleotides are TGTGCCAGCAGCAAGCCCCAGACCGGGACAGCCACAGATACGCAGTATTTT.